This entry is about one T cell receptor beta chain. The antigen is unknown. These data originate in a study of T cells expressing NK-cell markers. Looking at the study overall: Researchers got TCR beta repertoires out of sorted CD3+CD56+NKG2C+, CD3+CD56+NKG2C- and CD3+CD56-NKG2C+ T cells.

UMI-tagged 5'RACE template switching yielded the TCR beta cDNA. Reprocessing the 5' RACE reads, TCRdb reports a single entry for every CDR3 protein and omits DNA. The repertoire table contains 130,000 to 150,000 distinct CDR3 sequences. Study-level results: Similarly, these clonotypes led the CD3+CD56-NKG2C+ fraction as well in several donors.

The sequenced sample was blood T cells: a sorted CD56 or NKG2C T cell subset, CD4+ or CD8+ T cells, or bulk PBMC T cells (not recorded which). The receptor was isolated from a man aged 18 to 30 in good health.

CDR3 loop: CSARPGGERYNEQFF. J is TRBJ2-1 and V is TRBV20-1; TCRdb's D gene call, TRBD1, goes unchecked for lack of DNA. Germline-derived CDR1 and CDR2 are DFQATT and SNEGSKA (reference sequence). This CDR3 has 15 amino acids.